A single sample gave rise to the 18 T cell receptor beta chains below, sequenced in a study of shared clonotypes between healthy human individuals. The table came from immunoSEQ multiplex PCR; TCRdb's copy has only in-frame clones and leaves some out. The data contain approximately 510,000 clones, 70% to 80% of them singletons. The sequencing sample was made of PBMCs. The receptor source for this set is a woman between 40 and 50 years old in good health. Some clones in this sample may be carry-over from other donors' samples.

This clone was recorded many times. The chain recombines TRBV28 with TRBJ1-2; 7 bases are shared with TRBD1. There are 15 residues in the CDR3. Germline CDR1 reads MDHEN; CDR2 reads SYDVKM. Trimming cost V 5 bases and J 0 bases; bases outside gene matches: 6. This CDR3 reads CASSPRDSSNYGYTF. CDR3 nucleotides: TGTGCCAGCAGTCCTCGGGACAGCTCTAACTATGGCTACACCTTC.

In this sample, this clone turned up a few times. The CDR3 bases are TGTGCCAGCAGGCAGAATACGGGAGGCTACAATGAGCAGTTCTTC. Translated, it gives CASRQNTGGYNEQFF. V and J are TRBV6-5 and TRBJ2-1, with 7 positions matching TRBD2. The germline CDR1 and CDR2 sequences are MNHEY and SVGAGI. CDR3 length: 15 amino acids. V lost 6 bases to trimming and J lost 3 bases; unmatched junction nucleotides: 8.

The J gene is TRBJ2-3, the V gene TRBV7-9; a possible D gene is TRBD2 (5 bases). V lost 1 base, J lost 0 bases, and 14 bases lay in between. Per the germline V gene, CDR1 is SEHNR and CDR2 is FQNEAQ (reference sequence). The CDR3 runs 17 residues. CDR3 protein: CASSLVTRLPSTDTQYF. The CDR3 DNA reads as TGTGCCAGCAGCTTAGTCACTAGACTGCCTAGCACAGATACGCAGTATTTT.

V is TRBV27 and J is TRBJ2-7, with a possible D match to TRBD2 (6 bases). This CDR3 region has 17 residues. V gave up 0 bases and J gave up 5 bases, with 20 bases separating them. Germline lookup yields CDR1 MNHEY and CDR2 SMNVEV (reference sequence). This chain's CDR3 is CASSLSRGSRSNHEQYF. The CDR3 region has the DNA TGTGCCAGCAGTTTATCGCGGGGTAGTCGATCTAACCACGAGCAGTACTTC.

Details on this clone: A read error is the likely source, as a far larger clone sits one nucleotide away. Different DNA sequences within this sample yield the same CDR3. V and J are TRBV30 and TRBJ2-7; perhaps TRBD2 as D (6 bases). The CDR3 totals 12 residues. Germline V gene data show CDR1 as GTSNPN and CDR2 as SVGIG (reference sequence). DNA of the CDR3: TGCGCCTGGAGTAGGAGGGGATACGAGCAGTACTTC. Its protein product is CAWSRRGYEQYF.

As regards this clone: Different DNA sequences within this sample yield the same CDR3. The chain recombines TRBV25-1 with TRBJ1-5, with D maybe TRBD1 (6 bases). Trimming took off 1 base at V and 6 bases at J, with 10 bases between the two ends. CDR3 size: 14 residues. Germline lookup yields CDR1 MGHDK and CDR2 SYGVNS. The CDR3 reads CASSEWGAGQPQHF. The DNA of the CDR3 is TGTGCCAGCAGTGAATGGGGGGCCGGTCAGCCCCAGCATTTT.

This chain joins TRBV13 and TRBJ2-5; 7 bases are shared with TRBD2. CDR1 and CDR2 (germline): PRHDT, FYEKMQ (reference sequence). Trimming at V came to 0 bases and at J to 2 bases, leaving 9 bases not matched to a gene. CDR3 length equals 17 residues. CDR3 bases: TGTGCCAGCAGCTTAGGCTTATTCGGGACTACGCAAGAGACCCAGTACTTC. Protein sequence: CASSLGLFGTTQETQYF.

V usage is TRBV7-6 and J usage is TRBJ1-1; weak D call: TRBD1 (5 bases). The germline V and J ends were trimmed by 1 base and 3 bases, with 15 bases remaining between them. The CDR3 is 16 amino acids. Germline CDR1 reads SGHVS; CDR2 reads FNYEAQ. CDR3 DNA: TGTGCCAGCAGCTTAGGGTTAGACAGCTTCGACACTGAAGCTTTCTTT. Encoded protein: CASSLGLDSFDTEAFF.

This chain links TRBV28 with TRBJ2-7, with TRBD1 matching over 9 bases. The CDR3 spans 19 residues. With V trimmed by 4 bases and J by 0 bases, 16 bases remained unmatched. Germline CDR1 reads MDHEN; CDR2 reads SYDVKM. CDR3 sequence (DNA): TGTGCCAGCAGTTCCCCCGGGACAGGGTGGCGGGACATCTCCTACGAGCAGTACTTC. Protein: CASSSPGTGWRDISYEQYF.

The gene calls are TRBV27 and TRBJ2-3; D not resolved. The CDR3 extends over 13 amino acids. V was cut by 4 bases and J by 2 bases, with 7 bases left in between. The germline V gene encodes CDR1 MNHEY and CDR2 SMNVEV (reference sequence). The CDR3 protein is CASSYRVTDTQYF. CDR3 in DNA: TGTGCCAGCAGTTACAGAGTCACAGATACGCAGTATTTT.

The V gene is TRBV2, the J gene TRBJ1-4; possible D gene TRBD1, 6 bases. Per germline, CDR1 SNHLY and CDR2 FYNNEI. Trimming took 3 bases from V and 4 from J, leaving 12 bases between them. The CDR3 sequence is 15 residues long. The CDR3 sequence: CASSDQGPINEKLFF. The CDR3 DNA reads as TGTGCCAGCAGTGACCAGGGGCCCATTAATGAAAAACTGTTTTTT.

This chain links TRBV7-4 with TRBJ2-1, with D possibly called TRBD1 or TRBD2 (5 bases each). Germline V gives CDR1 SGHVT, CDR2 SQSDAQ. The CDR3 is made up of 21 amino acids. V was pared by 1 base and J by 4 bases, with 29 bases between. In nucleotides, the CDR3 is TGTGCCAGCAGCTTAGATTCCGGGGCCCAGCGCAGCGAGTTGGGTTACAATGAGCAGTTCTTC. Protein: CASSLDSGAQRSELGYNEQFF. The whole variable domain, remainder taken from reference TRBV7-4 and TRBJ2-1, is GAGVSQSPRYKVAKRGRDVALRCDSISGHVTLYWYRQTLGQGSEVLTYSQSDAQRDKSGRPSGRFSAERPERSVSTLKIQRTEQGDSAVYLCASSLDSGAQRSELGYNEQFFGPGTRLTVL.

The chain employs TRBV27 and TRBJ1-6; TRBD1 matches 10 bases. V trimming: 2 bases; J trimming: 7 bases; junction bases outside the gene matches: 2. CDR3 length equals 15 residues. The germline CDR1 and CDR2 sequences are MNHEY and SMNVEV (reference sequence). CDR3 loop: CASSLVGQGNSPLHF. CDR3 DNA sequence: TGTGCCAGCAGTTTAGTGGGACAGGGGAATTCACCCCTCCACTTT.

At least ten counts were recorded for this clone. The CDR3 protein is CASSGGPETQYF. The CDR3 DNA reads as TGTGCCAGCAGTGGTGGGCCGGAGACCCAGTACTTC. The chain has TRBV25-1 and TRBJ2-5; no firm D call. Germline V gene data show CDR1 as MGHDK and CDR2 as SYGVNS. The CDR3 is made up of 12 amino acids. V was cut by 4 bases and J by 5 bases, with 8 bases left in between.

The chain uses TRBV11-2 and TRBJ2-7; no firm D call. Germline-derived CDR1 and CDR2 are SGHAT and FQNNGV. The CDR3 is 11 amino acids. V was shortened by 4 bases and J by 6 bases, with 7 bases between the two germline ends. The CDR3 bases are TGTGCCAGCAGCTCCTCAACCGAGCAGTACTTC. It translates to CASSSSTEQYF.

This chain links TRBV7-3 with TRBJ2-1, with 7 nucleotides matching TRBD1. This CDR3 is 14 amino acids long. Losses at the gene ends were 6 bases for V and 5 bases for J; bases not matched to a gene: 7. Germline CDR1 and CDR2: SGHTA and FQGTGA. CDR3 nucleotide sequence: TGTGCCAGCAGAAGGGACAGACAAGACAATGAGCAGTTCTTC. Translated, it gives CASRRDRQDNEQFF.

The genes are TRBV29-1 and TRBJ2-1; D is possibly TRBD2 (5 bases). This CDR3 has 12 amino acids. Germline loops: CDR1 SQVTM, CDR2 ANQGSEA. With 8 bases removed from V and 4 bases from J, the gap between germline ends came to 12 bases. This CDR3 is CSSRRDYNEQFF. In nucleotides, the CDR3 is TGCAGCTCTCGCCGGGATTACAATGAGCAGTTCTTC.

This clone was seen a handful of times. The J gene is TRBJ1-4, the V gene TRBV2; maybe TRBD1 (5 bases). This CDR3 comprises 15 residues. Per the germline V gene, CDR1 is SNHLY and CDR2 is FYNNEI. Trimming removed 5 bases at V and 5 bases at J, with 15 bases between. CDR3 bases: TGTGCCAGCAGTCCCCCTCGGGGGTCGAATGAAAAACTGTTTTTT. It translates to CASSPPRGSNEKLFF.